The 18 T cell receptor beta chains in this list originate from one sample, sequenced in a study of shared clonotypes between healthy human individuals. CD45RO-negative, CCR7-selected cells formed the naive CD8 fraction, which excluded terminally differentiated effector memory CD45RA+ cells. Here immunoSEQ multiplex PCR was the method, and the copy in TCRdb shows in-frame clones only, minus some. The sample contains approximately 840,000 clones, 90% to 97% of which appear only once. Sequencing was done on a sample of naive CD8+ T cells sorted from blood. The receptors were gathered from a man aged 25 to 40 in good health.

The chain uses TRBV9 and TRBJ2-7, with D possibly matching TRBD2 (5 bases). The CDR3 is made up of 15 amino acids. CDR1 and CDR2 from the germline V gene are SGDLS and YYNGEE. Trimming cost V 1 base and J 0 bases, with 11 bases left between them. The DNA of the CDR3 is TGTGCCAGCAGCGTATATCGGGATAGCTCCTACGAGCAGTACTTC. It is translated as CASSVYRDSSYEQYF. Supplemented by reference TRBV9 and TRBJ2-7, the full variable domain reads DSGVTQTPKHLITATGQRVTLRCSPRSGDLSVYWYQQSLDQGLQFLIQYYNGEERAKGNILERFSAQQFPDLHSELNLSSLELGDSALYFCASSVYRDSSYEQYFGPGTRLTVT.

The DNA of the CDR3 is TGTGCCAGCAGCGCGACCGGGACAGGTTCCTACGAGCAGTACTTC. Translation: CASSATGTGSYEQYF. V gene TRBV7-3 combines with J gene TRBJ2-7, with 8 bases aligning to TRBD1. Germline trimming cut 5 bases from V and 1 base from J; bases unmatched to any gene: 7. The CDR3 runs 15 residues. Looked up from germline, CDR1 is SGHTA and CDR2 is FQGTGA.

In this sample, this clone turned up once. The rearrangement joins TRBV7-9 to TRBJ2-5; TRBD1 is a possible D gene (5 bases). V was pared by 1 base and J by 2 bases, with 5 bases between. The CDR3 has 13 residues. CDR1 is SEHNR and CDR2 is FQNEAQ in the germline V gene (reference sequence). The CDR3 DNA is TGTGCCAGCAGCTTAGACAGGCAAGAGACCCAGTACTTC. Translated: CASSLDRQETQYF.

The chain carries TRBV10-1 and TRBJ2-1, with 8 bases matching TRBD2. The CDR3 runs 15 residues. V lost 3 bases to trimming and J lost 2 bases; unmatched junction nucleotides: 3. The germline gives CDR1 WNHNN, CDR2 SYGVQD (reference sequence). The CDR3, as DNA: TGCGCCAGCAGTGAAGCGGGAGCTACCTACAATGAGCAGTTCTTC. It codes for CASSEAGATYNEQFF.

The chain combines TRBV7-9 with TRBJ2-1, with TRBD1 matching over 12 bases. This CDR3 region has 14 residues. The trim removed 5 bases at V and 6 bases at J, leaving 2 bases unmatched. CDR1 and CDR2 from the germline V gene are SEHNR and FQNEAQ (reference sequence). CDR3 residues: CASSVGQGANEQFF. CDR3 sequence (DNA): TGTGCCAGCAGCGTGGGACAGGGGGCCAATGAGCAGTTCTTC. Full variable domain (missing parts from reference TRBV7-9 and TRBJ2-1): DTGVSQNPRHKITKRGQNVTFRCDPISEHNRLYWYRQTLGQGPEFLTYFQNEAQLEKSRLLSDRFSAERPKGSFSTLEIQRTEQGDSAMYLCASSVGQGANEQFFGPGTRLTVL.

The J gene is TRBJ1-4, the V gene TRBV7-9, with TRBD1 as a possible D gene (5 bases). This CDR3 has 15 residues. The V gene's germline CDR1 is SEHNR and CDR2 FQNEAQ (reference sequence). V was pared by 5 bases and J by 8 bases, with 18 bases between. CDR3 region: CASSPTEGFIEKLFF. CDR3 DNA: TGTGCCAGCAGCCCGACAGAGGGGTTTATAGAAAAACTGTTTTTT.

The chain joins TRBV7-9 to TRBJ2-7; 9 nucleotides line up with TRBD1. Trimming removed 4 bases from V and 0 bases from J; junction bases left unmatched: 10. This CDR3 has 17 amino acids. Germline V gene sequence: CDR1 SEHNR, CDR2 FQNEAQ (reference sequence). CDR3 coding DNA: TGTGCCAGCAGCTCGGGACAGGGACTAAAGAGCTCCTACGAGCAGTACTTC. Translated: CASSSGQGLKSSYEQYF.

Comments on this clone: Other DNA sequences in this sample translate to the same CDR3. V usage is TRBV27 and J usage is TRBJ2-1; TRBD2 is a possible D gene (6 bases). The CDR3 is 13 amino acids. Germline V CDR1 and CDR2: MNHEY, SMNVEV (reference sequence). V was clipped by 5 bases and J by 4 bases, with 9 bases between them. CDR3 DNA sequence: TGTGCCAGCAGTCCCGGGGGATACAATGAGCAGTTCTTC. Protein product: CASSPGGYNEQFF.

This chain connects TRBV9 to TRBJ2-7; 10 bases match TRBD1. Germline CDR1 is SGDLS and CDR2 is YYNGEE. CDR3 length: 16 residues. Trimming removed 0 bases from V and 5 bases from J; junction bases left unmatched: 8. In nucleotides, the CDR3 is TGTGCCAGCAGCGTAGAGTGGAGACAGGGGGCCCACGAGCAGTACTTC. It yields the protein CASSVEWRQGAHEQYF.

The J gene is TRBJ1-4, the V gene TRBV25-1, with TRBD1 identical over 7 bases. CDR1 is MGHDK, CDR2 SYGVNS, per germline. V lost 2 bases and J lost 14; bases outside the gene matches: 11. The CDR3 runs to 14 residues. The CDR3 DNA follows: TGTGCCAGCAGTGAAGGGACAGACCTTGGTGGGCTGTTTTTT. Residues: CASSEGTDLGGLFF.

The V call is TRBV4-2, the J call TRBJ2-7; D not resolved. CDR1 and CDR2 from the germline V gene are LGHNA and YNFKEQ. The CDR3 is made up of 20 amino acids. Trimming took off 2 bases at V and 2 bases at J, with 28 bases between the two ends. The CDR3 reads CASSQQIVGSPELPAYEQYF. In DNA, the CDR3 is TGTGCCAGCAGCCAACAGATTGTCGGCAGTCCGGAGCTACCCGCCTACGAGCAGTACTTC.

This rearrangement joins TRBV10-2 to TRBJ2-1; TRBD2 matches 8 bases. CDR3 length equals 17 residues. J was trimmed by 8 bases and V by 2 bases; bases with no gene match: 14. The germline gives CDR1 WSHSY, CDR2 SAAADI. CDR3 sequence: CASSEVGRGYGRDEQFF. The CDR3 nucleotides read TGCGCCAGCAGTGAGGTCGGCAGGGGCTACGGGAGGGATGAGCAGTTCTTC.

Of note for this clone: Different DNA sequences within this sample yield the same CDR3. The rearrangement uses TRBV7-8 and TRBJ2-7; 7 bases are shared with TRBD2. From germline, CDR1 is SGHVS and CDR2 FQNEAQ. J was trimmed by 5 bases and V by 1 base; bases with no gene match: 8. The CDR3 is 15 amino acids. The CDR3 protein is CASSLGSGRENEQYF. DNA of the CDR3: TGTGCCAGCAGCTTAGGTTCTGGGCGGGAGAACGAGCAGTACTTC.

This chain links TRBV5-6 with TRBJ2-7; 11 nucleotides align to TRBD1. The CDR3 covers 15 residues. Germline values: CDR1 SGHDT, CDR2 YYEEEE. The ends lost 3 bases at V and 1 base at J; junction bases unmatched: 3. The CDR3 DNA follows: TGTGCCAGCAGCTCGGGACAGGGGGGGTCCTACGAGCAGTACTTC. Its protein is CASSSGQGGSYEQYF.

A single count supports this clone. V and J are TRBV4-1 and TRBJ2-1; unclear D gene. Germline-derived CDR1 and CDR2 are MGHRA and YSYEKL. CDR3 size: 16 residues. Trimming stripped 0 bases from V and 10 bases from J, with 19 bases between. The CDR3 DNA is TGCGCCAGCAGCCAAGATTATGGCGGCCCCCTAAGGGAGCAGTTCTTC. Translated: CASSQDYGGPLREQFF.

This clone was recorded once. V and J are TRBV7-9 and TRBJ1-5; tentatively, D is TRBD1 (6 bases). Germline V lookup: CDR1 SEHNR, CDR2 FQNEAQ (reference sequence). This CDR3 comprises 16 residues. Trimming left V 1 base short and J 5 bases short, with 15 bases between. The CDR3 loop reads CASSLVIGGRHQPQHF. CDR3 DNA sequence: TGTGCCAGCAGCTTAGTAATCGGGGGCAGACATCAGCCCCAGCATTTT.

This chain links TRBV21-1 with TRBJ2-4; the D call in the table, TRBD1, was not verified against the DNA. TRBV21-1 is given as a pseudogene. This CDR3 is built from 11 residues. The CDR3 sequence: CAPFGQKSQYF. As DNA, the CDR3 is TGTGCACCGTTTGGACAGAAATCCCAGTACTTC.

The chain is built from TRBV11-2 and TRBJ2-1; either TRBD1 or TRBD2 may supply D (6 bases each). The germline V gene encodes CDR1 SGHAT and CDR2 FQNNGV. The CDR3 has 18 residues. V gave up 5 bases and J gave up 5 bases, with 25 bases separating them. CDR3 nucleotides: TGTGCCAGCAGCATTCGAGGGGGGAGCCTAAAAGCCAACAATGAGCAGTTCTTC. Residues: CASSIRGGSLKANNEQFF.